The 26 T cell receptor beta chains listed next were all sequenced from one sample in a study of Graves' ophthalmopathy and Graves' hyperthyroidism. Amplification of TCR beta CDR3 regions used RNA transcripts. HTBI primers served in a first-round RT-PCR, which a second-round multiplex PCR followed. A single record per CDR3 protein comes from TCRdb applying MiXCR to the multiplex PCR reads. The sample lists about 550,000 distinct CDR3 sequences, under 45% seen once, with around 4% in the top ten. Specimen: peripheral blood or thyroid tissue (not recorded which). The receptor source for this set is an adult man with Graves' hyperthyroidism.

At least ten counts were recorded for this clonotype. The CDR3 coding sequence is TGTGCCACCAAGGAGAGCTCTGGAAACACCATATATTTT. It specifies CATKESSGNTIYF. The chain employs TRBV24-1 and TRBJ1-3, with D unresolved. The CDR3 has 13 residues. With 8 bases removed from V and 0 bases from J, the gap between germline ends came to 7 bases. Germline V lookup: CDR1 KGHDR, CDR2 SFDVKD.

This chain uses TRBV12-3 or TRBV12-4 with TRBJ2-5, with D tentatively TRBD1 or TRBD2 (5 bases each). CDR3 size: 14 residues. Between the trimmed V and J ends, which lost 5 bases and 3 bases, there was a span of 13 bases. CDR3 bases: TGTGCCAGCAGTCGCCAGGGAGCTGAAGAGACCCAGTACTTC. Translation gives CASSRQGAEETQYF.

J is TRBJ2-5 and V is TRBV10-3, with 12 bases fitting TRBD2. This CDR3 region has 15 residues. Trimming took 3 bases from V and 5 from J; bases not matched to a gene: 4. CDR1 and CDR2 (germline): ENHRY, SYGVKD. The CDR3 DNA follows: TGTGCCATCAGTGAACTAGCGGGGGGATTGGAGACCCAGTACTTC. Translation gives CAISELAGGLETQYF.

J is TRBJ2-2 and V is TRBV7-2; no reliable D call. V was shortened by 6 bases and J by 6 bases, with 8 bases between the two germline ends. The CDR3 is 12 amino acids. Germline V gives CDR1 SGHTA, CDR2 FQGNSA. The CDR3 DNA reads TGTGCCAGCAGGGGCTTGGCCGGGGAGCTGTTTTTT. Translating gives CASRGLAGELFF.

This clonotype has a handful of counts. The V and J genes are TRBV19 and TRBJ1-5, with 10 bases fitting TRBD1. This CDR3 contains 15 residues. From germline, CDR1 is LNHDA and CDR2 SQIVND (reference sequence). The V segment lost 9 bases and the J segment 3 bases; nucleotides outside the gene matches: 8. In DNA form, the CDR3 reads TGTGCCAGCCACCCGGGACAGGGGATCAATCAGCCCCAGCATTTT. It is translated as CASHPGQGINQPQHF.

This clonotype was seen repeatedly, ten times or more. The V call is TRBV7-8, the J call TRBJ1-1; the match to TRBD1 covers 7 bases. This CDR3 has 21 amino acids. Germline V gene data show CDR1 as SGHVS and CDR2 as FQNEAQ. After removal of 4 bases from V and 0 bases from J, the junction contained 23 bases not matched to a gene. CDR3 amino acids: CASSSLPATGLRKMMNTEAFF. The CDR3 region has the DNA TGTGCCAGCAGCTCCCTCCCCGCGACAGGGCTAAGGAAGATGATGAACACTGAAGCTTTCTTT.

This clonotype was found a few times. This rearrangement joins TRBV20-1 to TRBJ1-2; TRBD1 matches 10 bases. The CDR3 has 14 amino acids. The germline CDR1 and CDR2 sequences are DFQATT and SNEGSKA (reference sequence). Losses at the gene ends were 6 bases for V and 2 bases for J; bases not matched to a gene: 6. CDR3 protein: CSAPPGQGNYGYTF. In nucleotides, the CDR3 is TGCAGTGCCCCCCCGGGACAGGGGAACTATGGCTACACCTTC.

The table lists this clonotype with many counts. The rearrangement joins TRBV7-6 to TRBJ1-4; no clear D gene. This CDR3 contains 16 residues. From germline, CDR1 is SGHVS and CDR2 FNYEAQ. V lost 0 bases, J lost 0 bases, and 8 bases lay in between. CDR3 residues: CASSLAAPSTNEKLFF. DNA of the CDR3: TGTGCCAGCAGCTTAGCGGCCCCTTCAACTAATGAAAAACTGTTTTTT.

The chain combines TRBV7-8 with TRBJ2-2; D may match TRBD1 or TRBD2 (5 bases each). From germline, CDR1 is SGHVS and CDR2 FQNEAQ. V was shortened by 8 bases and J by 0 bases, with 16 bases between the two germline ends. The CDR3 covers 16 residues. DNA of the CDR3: TGTGCCAGCCCCATTCGCCAGGGAGCGAACACCGGGGAGCTGTTTTTT. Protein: CASPIRQGANTGELFF.

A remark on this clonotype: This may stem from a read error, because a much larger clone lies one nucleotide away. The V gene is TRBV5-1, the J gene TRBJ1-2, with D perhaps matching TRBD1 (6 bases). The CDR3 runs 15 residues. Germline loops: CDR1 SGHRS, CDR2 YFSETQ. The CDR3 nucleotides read TGCGCCAGCGGCTTGGGCCCCCAAGGGGGGAATGGCTACACCTTC. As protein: CASGLGPQGGNGYTF. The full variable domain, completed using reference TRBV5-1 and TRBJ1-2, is KAGVTQTPRYLIKTRGQQVTLSCSPISGHRSVSWYQQTPGQGLQFLFEYFSETQRNKGNFPGRFSGRQFSNSRSEMNVSTLELGDSALYLCASGLGPQGGNGYTFGSGTRLTVV.

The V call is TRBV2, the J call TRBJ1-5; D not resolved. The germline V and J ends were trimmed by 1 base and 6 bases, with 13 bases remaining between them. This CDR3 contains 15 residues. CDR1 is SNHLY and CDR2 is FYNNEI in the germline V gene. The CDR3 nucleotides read TGTGCCAGCAGTGAAGGCAGTGGGTCCGCTCAGCCCCAGCATTTT. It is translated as CASSEGSGSAQPQHF. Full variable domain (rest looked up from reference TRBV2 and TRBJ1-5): EPEVTQTPSHQVTQMGQEVILRCVPISNHLYFYWYRQILGQKVEFLVSFYNNEISEKSEIFDDQFSVERPDGSNFTLKIRSTKLEDSAMYFCASSEGSGSAQPQHFGDGTRLSIL.

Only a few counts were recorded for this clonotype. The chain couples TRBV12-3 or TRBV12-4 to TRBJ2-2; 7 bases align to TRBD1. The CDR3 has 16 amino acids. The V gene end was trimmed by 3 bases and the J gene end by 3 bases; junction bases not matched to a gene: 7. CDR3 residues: CASSFPTGIDTGELFF. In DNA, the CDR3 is TGTGCCAGCAGTTTCCCGACAGGGATAGACACCGGGGAGCTGTTTTTT.

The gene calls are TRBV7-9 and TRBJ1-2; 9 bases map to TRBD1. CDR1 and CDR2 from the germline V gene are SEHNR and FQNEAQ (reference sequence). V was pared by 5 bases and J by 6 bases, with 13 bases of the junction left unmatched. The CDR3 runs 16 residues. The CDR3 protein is CASSPQGATGLDGYTF. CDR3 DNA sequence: TGTGCCAGCAGCCCACAGGGGGCGACAGGGCTGGATGGCTACACCTTC.

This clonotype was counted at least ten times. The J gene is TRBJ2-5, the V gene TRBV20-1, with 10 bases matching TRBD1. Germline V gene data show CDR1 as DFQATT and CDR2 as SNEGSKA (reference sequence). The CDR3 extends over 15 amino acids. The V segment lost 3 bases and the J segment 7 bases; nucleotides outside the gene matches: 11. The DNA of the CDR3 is TGCAGTGCTAGGCTCCGGGACAGGGGCGGAGGGACCCAGTACTTC. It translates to CSARLRDRGGGTQYF.

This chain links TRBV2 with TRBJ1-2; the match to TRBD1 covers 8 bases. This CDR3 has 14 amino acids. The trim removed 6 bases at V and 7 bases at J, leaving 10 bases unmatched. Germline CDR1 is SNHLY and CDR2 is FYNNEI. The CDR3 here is CASSGWTGLPGYTF. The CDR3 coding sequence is TGTGCCAGCAGCGGATGGACAGGGTTGCCTGGCTACACCTTC.

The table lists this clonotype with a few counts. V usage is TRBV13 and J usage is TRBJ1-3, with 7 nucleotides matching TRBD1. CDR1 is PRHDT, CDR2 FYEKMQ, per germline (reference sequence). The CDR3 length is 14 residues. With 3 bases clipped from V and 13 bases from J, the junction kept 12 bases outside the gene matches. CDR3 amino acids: CASSFLVWTGPIYF. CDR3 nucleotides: TGTGCCAGCAGCTTTCTAGTCTGGACAGGCCCTATATATTTT.

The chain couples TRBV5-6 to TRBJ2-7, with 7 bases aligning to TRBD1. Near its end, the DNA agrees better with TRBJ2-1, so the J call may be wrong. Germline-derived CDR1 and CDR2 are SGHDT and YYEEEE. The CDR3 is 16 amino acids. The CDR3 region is CASSVLRDRAYNEQFF. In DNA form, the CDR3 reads TGTGCCAGCAGCGTACTCCGGGACAGAGCCTACAATGAGCAGTTCTTC.

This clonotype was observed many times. The CDR3 reads CASSPGPNTGELFF. CDR3 nucleotides: TGTGCCAGCAGCCCCGGACCTAACACCGGGGAGCTGTTTTTT. V is TRBV7-3 and J is TRBJ2-2; D gene unclear. The ends were cut back, 5 bases at V and 2 bases at J, with 9 bases in the middle. The CDR3 is 14 residues long. Germline CDR1 is SGHTA and CDR2 is FQGTGA.

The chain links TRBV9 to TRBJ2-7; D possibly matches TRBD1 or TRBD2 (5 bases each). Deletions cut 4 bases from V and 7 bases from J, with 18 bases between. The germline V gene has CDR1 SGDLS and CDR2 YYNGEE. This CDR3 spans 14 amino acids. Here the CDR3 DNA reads TGTGCCAGCAGCCGGGACCTCCAGACCGGGGAGCAGTACTTC. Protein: CASSRDLQTGEQYF.

CDR3 DNA: TGCGCCAGCAGCCAAGTCAGGGATTCAGACCCAACTAATGAAAAACTGTTTTTT. The encoded protein is CASSQVRDSDPTNEKLFF. The gene calls are TRBV4-1 and TRBJ1-4, with D possibly being TRBD1 (5 bases). CDR1 is MGHRA and CDR2 is YSYEKL in the germline V gene. The CDR3 consists of 18 residues. Trimming took off 1 base at V and 0 bases at J, with 15 bases between the two ends.

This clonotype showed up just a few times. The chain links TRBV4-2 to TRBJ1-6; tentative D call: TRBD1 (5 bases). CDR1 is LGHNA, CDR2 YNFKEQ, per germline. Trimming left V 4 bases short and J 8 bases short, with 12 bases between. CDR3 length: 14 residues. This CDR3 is CASSLDRVYSPLHF. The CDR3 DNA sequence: TGTGCCAGCAGCCTAGACAGAGTTTATTCACCCCTCCACTTT.

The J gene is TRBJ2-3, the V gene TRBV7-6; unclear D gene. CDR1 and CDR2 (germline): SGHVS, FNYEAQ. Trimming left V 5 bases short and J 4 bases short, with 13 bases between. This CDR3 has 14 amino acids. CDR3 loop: CASSAQAFPDTQYF. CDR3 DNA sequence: TGTGCCAGCAGCGCCCAGGCCTTCCCAGATACGCAGTATTTT.

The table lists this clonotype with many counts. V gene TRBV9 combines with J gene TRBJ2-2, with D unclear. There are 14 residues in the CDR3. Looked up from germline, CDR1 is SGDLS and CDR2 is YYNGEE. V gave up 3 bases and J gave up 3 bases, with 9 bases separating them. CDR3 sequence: CASSAGPDTGELFF. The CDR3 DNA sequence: TGTGCCAGCAGCGCCGGACCGGACACCGGGGAGCTGTTTTTT.

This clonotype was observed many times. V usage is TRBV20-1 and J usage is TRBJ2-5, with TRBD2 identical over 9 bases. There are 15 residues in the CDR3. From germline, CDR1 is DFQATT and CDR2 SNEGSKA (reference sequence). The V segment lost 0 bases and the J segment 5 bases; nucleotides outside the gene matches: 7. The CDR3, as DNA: TGCAGTGCTAGAGACCAGACTAGCGGTGCGGAGACCCAGTACTTC. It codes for CSARDQTSGAETQYF.

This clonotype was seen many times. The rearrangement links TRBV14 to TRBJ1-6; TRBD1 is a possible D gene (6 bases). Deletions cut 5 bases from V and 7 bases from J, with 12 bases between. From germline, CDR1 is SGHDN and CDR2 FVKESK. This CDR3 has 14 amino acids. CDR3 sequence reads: CASSIVGANSPLHF. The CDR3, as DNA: TGTGCCAGCAGCATTGTGGGGGCCAATTCACCCCTCCACTTT.

The chain's CDR3 is CSARGSGFGNQPQHF. The DNA for the CDR3 is TGCAGTGCTAGAGGGTCGGGATTTGGCAATCAGCCCCAGCATTTT. This sequence joins TRBV20-1 and TRBJ1-5, with D uncertain. The CDR3 extends over 15 amino acids. CDR1 is DFQATT and CDR2 is SNEGSKA in the germline V gene (reference sequence). The germline V and J ends were trimmed by 1 base and 2 bases, with 12 bases remaining between them.